This TCR beta chain is from a study of T cells in Graves' hyperthyroidism and ophthalmopathy. Amplified TCR beta CDR3 regions derived from RNA transcripts. Carried out on the TCR CDR3, a first-round RT-PCR used the HTBI primer set. One entry per CDR3 protein, called by TCRdb with MiXCR from the multiplex PCR reads. The repertoire holds roughly 500,000 distinct CDR3 sequences, with roughly a sixth as singletons. Ten or more counts support this clonotype. Ophthalmopathy patients had moderate-to-severe active disease, CAS ≥3, NOSPECS ≥4, and disease duration under 3 months. From more than 9.5 ml of fresh peripheral blood, PBMCs were isolated. The CDR3 has 14 amino acids. Per germline, CDR1 MNHEY and CDR2 SMNVEV (reference sequence). Trimming cost V 5 bases and J 5 bases, with 13 bases left between them.

Sequenced input: blood. The rearrangement joins TRBV27 to TRBJ1-5; maybe TRBD1 (6 bases). The receptor comes from a woman in her thirties with Graves' ophthalmopathy. The CDR3 sequence is CASSPYRAYQPQHF. CDR3 nucleotides: TGTGCCAGCAGTCCATACAGGGCATATCAGCCCCAGCATTTT.